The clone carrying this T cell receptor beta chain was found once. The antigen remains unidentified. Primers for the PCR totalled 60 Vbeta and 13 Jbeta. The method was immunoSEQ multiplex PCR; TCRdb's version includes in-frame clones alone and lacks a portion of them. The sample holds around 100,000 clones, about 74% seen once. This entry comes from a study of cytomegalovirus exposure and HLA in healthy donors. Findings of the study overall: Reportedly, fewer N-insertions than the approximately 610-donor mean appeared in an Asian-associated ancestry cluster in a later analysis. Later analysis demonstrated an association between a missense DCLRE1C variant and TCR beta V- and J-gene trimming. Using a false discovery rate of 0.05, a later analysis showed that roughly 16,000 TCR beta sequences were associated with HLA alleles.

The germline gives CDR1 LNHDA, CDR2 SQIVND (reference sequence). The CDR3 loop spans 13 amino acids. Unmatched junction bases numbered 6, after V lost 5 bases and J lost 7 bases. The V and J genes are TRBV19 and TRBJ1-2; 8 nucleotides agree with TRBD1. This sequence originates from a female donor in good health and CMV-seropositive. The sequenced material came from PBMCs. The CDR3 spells CASSSQGAGGYTF. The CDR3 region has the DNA TGTGCCAGTAGTTCTCAGGGGGCAGGTGGCTACACCTTC.